Here is one TCR beta chain with its context. The record originates from a study of technical replicates of blood from a handful of donors. TCRdb's table, derived via immunoSEQ multiplex PCR, lists solely in-frame clones and lacks some. Of about 12,000 clones listed, over 70% are singletons. With 0 bases removed from V and 10 bases from J, the gap between germline ends came to 4 bases. Looked up from germline, CDR1 is SGHRS and CDR2 is YFSETQ. The CDR3 covers 11 residues. This chain joins TRBV5-1 and TRBJ1-4; D is ambiguous. The sample was PBMCs. The clonotype originates from a human donor in good health. The CDR3: CASSLGAKLFF. For the CDR3, the DNA is TGCGCCAGCAGCTTGGGGGCAAAACTGTTTTTT.